The sequence of this T cell receptor beta chain was determined in a study of blood T cell repertoires in COVID-19. On the study more broadly: Sources were T cells, B-cell-depleted T cells, or PBMCs; the material itself was cDNA or gDNA.

Trimming removed 5 bases at V and 7 bases at J, with 11 bases between. Germline V CDR1 and CDR2: MNHEY, SVGAGI. CDR3 length: 12 residues. Using immunoSEQ multiplex PCR, the repertoire was profiled, and TCRdb retains in-frame clones only, with some absent. The data contain about 370,000 clones, around nine tenths of them seen just once; the ten biggest clones take up 1.7%. This sequence was found in a woman under 40 who had recovered from COVID-19. V and J are TRBV6-5 and TRBJ1-2; D is undetermined. The sequenced material came from PBMCs or T cells enriched from blood (not recorded which). The CDR3, as DNA: TGTGCCAGCAGTCGCGGAGAGAGTGGCTACACCTTC. This gives the protein CASSRGESGYTF.